Listed below are T cell receptor beta chains from one sample, sequenced in a study of response to subunit inactivated influenza vaccine. TCRdb reprocessed the RT-PCR reads with MiXCR, giving one entry per CDR3 protein. Among hundreds of thousands of distinct CDR3 sequences, about a sixth were seen once, and the ten largest hold under 14%. The material was PBMCs from blood, obtained 12 days after vaccination. These receptors were taken from a man in his fifties who received an inactivated influenza vaccine. The CDR3 runs from the conserved cysteine through the conserved F or W. The D gene is left open where the match is weak. Size is stated for part of the rows, as once, few or many counts, or as a class when the clone is expanded.

few,NA,TRBV5-1,TRBJ2-2,TGCGCCAGCAGCTTGGGACATCCCGGGGAGCTGTTTTTT,CASSLGHPGELFF
few,NA,TRBV9,TRBJ2-1,TGTGCCAGCAGCCCGGACAGGGTTAGGGGGAGGGGCTACAATGAGCAGTTCTTC,CASSPDRVRGRGYNEQFF
many,NA,TRBV29-1,TRBJ2-3,TGCAGCGTTGAAGAGAGTGGGGTCGGGGATACGCAGTATTTT,CSVEESGVGDTQYF
few,TRBD2,TRBV7-9,TRBJ2-5,TGTGCCAGCAGCTTCTCACTAGCGGGGGCAGAGACCCAGTACTTC,CASSFSLAGAETQYF
few,NA,TRBV7-2,TRBJ2-5,TGTGCCAGCAGCTTAGGACCAGGGTACCAAGAGACCCAGTACTTC,CASSLGPGYQETQYF
NA,TRBD1,TRBV3-1,TRBJ1-4,TGTGCCAGCAGCCATCGGCAGGGGGCATTTAATGAAAAACTGTTTTTT,CASSHRQGAFNEKLFF
NA,TRBD2,TRBV20-1,TRBJ2-1,TGCAGTGCTAGAGATCGGGGGGTCCAGTTAAGGGGTGAGCAGTTCTTC,CSARDRGVQLRGEQFF
NA,NA,TRBV7-2,TRBJ1-2,TGTGCCAGCAGCTTTCTACCGGCTGCGCATGGCTACACCTTC,CASSFLPAAHGYTF
NA,TRBD1,TRBV28,TRBJ1-1,TGTGCCAGCAGACCCGGGACAGGGAAGAACACTGAAGCTTTCTTT,CASRPGTGKNTEAFF
few,NA,TRBV7-8,TRBJ1-5,TGTGCCAGCACCCCCTGGGGGGAAGGGCAGCCCCAGCATTTT,CASTPWGEGQPQHF
NA,NA,TRBV6-1,TRBJ2-5,TGTGCCAGCAGAAACCGGGAGATCCAGTACTTC,CASRNREIQYF
NA,NA,TRBV28,TRBJ2-7,TGTGCCAGCAGTTCCCGCCCAGGGGCTCCCTACGAGCAGTACTTC,CASSSRPGAPYEQYF
few,TRBD2,TRBV5-1,TRBJ2-3,TGCGCCAGCGGGAGGGGAAGCACAGATACGCAGTATTTT,CASGRGSTDTQYF
few,NA,TRBV7-9,TRBJ2-2,TGTGCCAGCAGCGCAACCCCCAGGGGAAACACCGGGGAGCTGTTTTTT,CASSATPRGNTGELFF
few,TRBD1,TRBV12-5,TRBJ1-2,TGTGCTAGTGGTTTGGTAGCAGGGGGTACCTATGGCTACACCTTC,CASGLVAGGTYGYTF
few,TRBD2,TRBV5-1,TRBJ2-2,TGCGCCAGCAGCTTGTACGGGGGGAGCACCGGGGAGCTGTTTTTT,CASSLYGGSTGELFF
few,TRBD2,TRBV20-1,TRBJ2-1,TGCAGTGCTGGGACTAGCGGGGAATACCAGTTCTTC,CSAGTSGEYQFF
few,TRBD2,TRBV18,TRBJ2-1,TGTGCCAGCTCACCCTATAATAGCGGGGGGGTCTCCTACAATGAGCAGTTCTTC,CASSPYNSGGVSYNEQFF
few,NA,TRBV9,TRBJ2-2,TGTGCCAGCAGCGTAGAGGGAACTAACACCGGGGAGCTGTTTTTT,CASSVEGTNTGELFF
many,NA,TRBV5-1,TRBJ2-7,TGCGCCAGCAGCCCAAGGGTGGGCTTTACCTACGAGCAGTACTTC,CASSPRVGFTYEQYF
NA,NA,TRBV20-1,TRBJ2-7,TGCAGTGCTAGAGTACAAACTCTTTTTCGACCCTACGAGCAGTACTTC,CSARVQTLFRPYEQYF
few,NA,TRBV6-5,TRBJ2-7,TGTGCCAGCAGTTACAGGCGGGGACACTACGAGCAGTACTTC,CASSYRRGHYEQYF
few,NA,TRBV28,TRBJ2-7,TGTGCCAGCAGTACAGGACATACTAGCTCCTACGAGCAGTACTTC,CASSTGHTSSYEQYF
many,TRBD2,TRBV7-9,TRBJ2-6,TGTGCCAGCAGCCCCGGGACTAGGGGCTCGGGGGCCAACGTCCTGACTTTC,CASSPGTRGSGANVLTF
few,TRBD1,TRBV7-9,TRBJ1-2,TGTGCCAGCAGCATCCTTGGACAGGGGGCCGCTGGCTACACCTTC,CASSILGQGAAGYTF
NA,NA,TRBV12-3/TRBV12-4,TRBJ2-1,TGTGCCAGCAGTTTACGGGGAATGAGTGAGCAGTTCTTC,CASSLRGMSEQFF
few,TRBD1,TRBV28,TRBJ1-4,TGTGCCAGCAGTCAGACAGGGGAGAGGTCGGAAAAACTGTTTTTT,CASSQTGERSEKLFF